The 26 T cell receptor beta chains given below trace back to one sample, sequenced in a study of read filtering for tumor transcriptome and immune sequencing. This library used around 400 ng RNA and molecular barcoded adaptors spanning alpha/delta and beta/gamma chains. TCRdb itself ran the reads through MiXCR, one entry per CDR3 protein. Of roughly 35,000 distinct CDR3 sequences listed, roughly an eighth are singletons. The sequenced material came from a population of CD138-negative cells sorted from bone marrow. The receptors originated from a donor at least 40 years old with multiple myeloma.

This clonotype was counted at least ten times. The V and J genes are TRBV6-6 and TRBJ1-5; D is unresolved. Trimming removed 2 bases from V and 1 base from J, with 15 bases in between. Germline V CDR1 and CDR2: MNHNY, SVGAGI (reference sequence). The CDR3 runs 17 residues. CDR3 sequence reads: CASSYTPTPMSNQPQHF. The CDR3 bases are TGTGCCAGCAGTTACACTCCGACACCGATGAGCAATCAGCCCCAGCATTTT.

This clonotype was counted many times. The chain uses TRBV20-1 and TRBJ2-3; D is perhaps TRBD1 (6 bases). V lost 2 bases to trimming and J lost 9 bases, with 21 bases between them. This CDR3 comprises 15 residues. Per the germline V gene, CDR1 is DFQATT and CDR2 is SNEGSKA (reference sequence). The CDR3, as DNA: TGCAGTGCTAGATCCGGAGGCAGGGGCCTCGGCACGCAGTATTTT. Its translation: CSARSGGRGLGTQYF.

This rearrangement joins TRBV29-1 to TRBJ2-5, with D hard to call. Germline V gene lookup returns CDR1 SQVTM and CDR2 ANQGSEA. The CDR3 consists of 11 residues. The V end lost 4 bases, the J end lost 2 bases, and 5 bases lay between the germline ends. The chain's CDR3 is CSVAGQETQYF. The CDR3 coding sequence is TGCAGCGTTGCCGGGCAAGAGACCCAGTACTTC.

As for this clonotype: A read error likely explains this, since a far larger clone differs by one base. The chain is built from TRBV7-2 and TRBJ2-2; D not resolved. Germline CDR1 and CDR2: SGHTA and FQGNSA. The CDR3 is 15 residues long. Between the trimmed V and J ends, which lost 5 bases and 1 base, there was a span of 11 bases. Here the CDR3 DNA reads TGTGCCAGCAGCCCCGGGCCTATGAACACCGGGGAGCTGTTTTTT. Its protein is CASSPGPMNTGELFF.

With regard to this clonotype: A much larger clone lies one base from this, so it may be a read error. The CDR3 sequence: CASSLEGTSGSMADEQFF. The DNA for the CDR3 is TGTGCCAGCAGCTTAGAGGGGACTAGCGGGTCTATGGCGGATGAGCAGTTCTTC. The rearrangement uses TRBV11-2 and TRBJ2-1, with TRBD2 matching 12 bases. The V segment lost 0 bases and the J segment 8 bases; nucleotides outside the gene matches: 11. This CDR3 has 18 amino acids. Germline V gene lookup returns CDR1 SGHAT and CDR2 FQNNGV. Combining the CDR3 with reference TRBV11-2 and TRBJ2-1 gives the whole variable domain EAGVAQSPRYKIIEKRQSVAFWCNPISGHATLYWYQQILGQGPKLLIQFQNNGVVDDSQLPKDRFSAERLKGVDSTLKIQPAKLEDSAVYLCASSLEGTSGSMADEQFFGPGTRLTVL.

This clonotype was seen ten or more times. The chain combines TRBV20-1 with TRBJ2-1; weak D call: TRBD2 (6 bases). The CDR3 has 14 amino acids. Germline-derived CDR1 and CDR2 are DFQATT and SNEGSKA (reference sequence). The germline V and J ends were trimmed by 6 bases and 2 bases, with 14 bases remaining between them. The CDR3 protein is CSAEAGFTYNEQFF. The CDR3 DNA reads TGCAGTGCCGAGGCGGGATTCACCTACAATGAGCAGTTCTTC.

Ten or more counts support this clonotype. CDR3 residues: CASSVRDSNQPQHF. For the CDR3, the DNA is TGTGCCAGCAGTGTCCGGGACAGTAATCAGCCCCAGCATTTT. The chain joins TRBV27 to TRBJ1-5; 7 bases fit TRBD1. This CDR3 has 14 residues. J gave up 4 bases and V 5 bases, and 5 bases lay outside the gene matches. Germline assignment: CDR1 MNHEY and CDR2 SMNVEV (reference sequence).

The sample holds many counts of this clonotype. The chain joins TRBV28 to TRBJ2-2, with 7 bases fitting TRBD2. V lost 8 bases to trimming and J lost 4 bases; unmatched junction nucleotides: 7. The germline V gene has CDR1 MDHEN and CDR2 SYDVKM. The CDR3 loop spans 14 amino acids. This CDR3 reads CASLGLVVTGELFF. CDR3 nucleotides: TGTGCCAGCCTTGGACTAGTTGTCACCGGGGAGCTGTTTTTT.

A note on this clonotype: This likely stems from a read error, as it lies one base from a far larger clone. The chain combines TRBV7-2 with TRBJ2-1; 11 bases agree with TRBD2. The ends lost 3 bases at V and 5 bases at J; junction bases unmatched: 12. Germline CDR1 and CDR2: SGHTA and FQGNSA. The CDR3 contains 18 residues. The CDR3 coding sequence is TGTGCCAGCAGCTTTGGTAGAACTAGCGGGAGCCTAGACAATGAGCAGTTCTTC. Translated, it gives CASSFGRTSGSLDNEQFF.

This clonotype has a count of ten or more. The J gene is TRBJ2-5, the V gene TRBV4-3; D is unresolved. CDR1 is LGHNA, CDR2 YSLEER, per germline. The CDR3 extends over 15 amino acids. Trimming removed 1 base at V and 5 bases at J, with 14 bases between. CDR3 protein: CASSQAYSGGETQYF. The CDR3 DNA follows: TGCGCCAGCAGCCAAGCCTATAGTGGTGGTGAGACCCAGTACTTC.

This clonotype was seen ten or more times. The chain recombines TRBV5-6 with TRBJ2-7, with 7 bases fitting TRBD2. The V segment lost 4 bases and the J segment 2 bases; nucleotides outside the gene matches: 6. Germline V gives CDR1 SGHDT, CDR2 YYEEEE. CDR3 length equals 14 residues. The CDR3 nucleotides read TGTGCCAGCAGCCCGCAAAGCGGGACCTACGAGCAGTACTTC. It is translated as CASSPQSGTYEQYF. The whole variable domain, remainder taken from reference TRBV5-6 and TRBJ2-7, is DAGVTQSPTHLIKTRGQQVTLRCSPKSGHDTVSWYQQALGQGPQFIFQYYEEEERQRGNFPDRFSGHQFPNYSSELNVNALLLGDSALYLCASSPQSGTYEQYFGPGTRLTVT.

This clonotype has at least ten counts. The J gene is TRBJ2-4, the V gene TRBV29-1, with D tentatively TRBD2 (6 bases). This CDR3 is 12 amino acids long. Germline loops: CDR1 SQVTM, CDR2 ANQGSEA. Between the trimmed V and J ends, which lost 0 bases and 12 bases, there was a span of 12 bases. In nucleotides, the CDR3 is TGCAGCGTTGAAGATGCGGGGCCAAGTCAGTACTTC. Translating gives CSVEDAGPSQYF.

This clonotype was found many times. The CDR3 here is CASISPLGSGQYF. For the CDR3, the DNA is TGTGCCAGCATTTCGCCACTTGGGTCTGGGCAGTACTTC. This sequence joins TRBV6-1 and TRBJ2-7; D gene ambiguous. V shed 7 bases and J shed 9 bases, with 19 bases lying between them. The CDR3 is made up of 13 amino acids. Germline CDR1 is MNHNS and CDR2 is SASEGT.

This clonotype is medium-sized. The V gene is TRBV3-1, the J gene TRBJ2-5, with 11 bases fitting TRBD2. The CDR3 covers 18 residues. V dropped 1 base and J dropped 6; count of bases not matched to a gene: 13. Germline CDR1 reads LGHDT; CDR2 reads YNNKEL (reference sequence). The chain's CDR3 is CASSQGSLASGRSKTQYF. CDR3 sequence (DNA): TGTGCCAGCAGCCAAGGTAGTCTCGCTAGCGGGAGGTCAAAGACCCAGTACTTC.

This clonotype showed up many times. The J gene is TRBJ1-1, the V gene TRBV10-3; possible D gene TRBD1, 6 bases. The CDR3 consists of 16 residues. Per germline, CDR1 ENHRY and CDR2 SYGVKD. Trimming left V 4 bases short and J 1 base short, with 16 bases between. The CDR3: CAISGNPRGPNTEAFF. In nucleotides, the CDR3 is TGTGCCATCAGTGGAAACCCCCGGGGGCCGAACACTGAAGCTTTCTTT.

The rearrangement uses TRBV3-1 and TRBJ1-5, with D perhaps TRBD1 (6 bases). Germline V CDR1 and CDR2: LGHDT, YNNKEL (reference sequence). The length of the CDR3 is 13 residues. The V gene lost 4 bases and the J gene lost 5 bases, with 9 bases spanning the gap. CDR3 region: CASSLRTDQPQHF. The DNA for the CDR3 is TGTGCCAGCAGCCTCCGGACAGATCAGCCCCAGCATTTT. The whole variable domain, filled in from reference TRBV3-1 and TRBJ1-5, reads DTAVSQTPKYLVTQMGNDKSIKCEQNLGHDTMYWYKQDSKKFLKIMFSYNNKELIINETVPNRFSPKSPDKAHLNLHINSLELGDSAVYFCASSLRTDQPQHFGDGTRLSIL.

This clonotype appeared many times. The gene calls are TRBV5-1 and TRBJ2-2; perhaps TRBD1 as D (5 bases). The CDR3 consists of 16 residues. The germline gives CDR1 SGHRS, CDR2 YFSETQ. Trimming took 0 bases from V and 0 from J, leaving 9 bases between them. In nucleotides, the CDR3 is TGCGCCAGCAGCTTGGGGCAGGGTACGAACACCGGGGAGCTGTTTTTT. Translation: CASSLGQGTNTGELFF.

As regards this clonotype: This may stem from a read error, because a much larger clone lies one nucleotide away. The V gene is TRBV6-5, the J gene TRBJ2-7, with a possible D match to TRBD1 (6 bases). The CDR3 spans 14 residues. Germline V CDR1 and CDR2: MNHEY, SVGAGI. The V and J ends lost 0 bases and 6 bases respectively, with 12 bases between them. CDR3 sequence (DNA): TGTGCCAGCAGTTACTCTCAGGGGATGGTCGAGCAGTACTTC. It specifies CASSYSQGMVEQYF.

This clonotype was counted many times. This chain joins TRBV4-3 and TRBJ2-7; TRBD1 aligns across 8 bases. There are 16 residues in the CDR3. Trimming removed 2 bases from V and 4 bases from J; junction bases left unmatched: 10. Germline assignment: CDR1 LGHNA and CDR2 YSLEER. This CDR3 is CASSQQWDRSYYEQYF. CDR3 nucleotides: TGCGCCAGCAGCCAACAATGGGACAGGAGTTATTACGAGCAGTACTTC.

The table lists this clonotype with many counts. The gene calls are TRBV7-9 and TRBJ2-2; D might be TRBD1 (6 bases). Trimming took 5 bases from V and 1 from J, leaving 8 bases between them. Germline V gene data show CDR1 as SEHNR and CDR2 as FQNEAQ (reference sequence). The length of the CDR3 is 14 residues. The CDR3 DNA follows: TGTGCCAGCAGCCCGGGACAGAACACCGGGGAGCTGTTTTTT. This sequence encodes CASSPGQNTGELFF. The variable domain in full, with the rest retrieved from reference TRBV7-9 and TRBJ2-2, is DTGVSQNPRHKITKRGQNVTFRCDPISEHNRLYWYRQTLGQGPEFLTYFQNEAQLEKSRLLSDRFSAERPKGSFSTLEIQRTEQGDSAMYLCASSPGQNTGELFFGEGSRLTVL.

This clonotype was seen many times. This chain joins TRBV5-6 and TRBJ1-1; perhaps TRBD1 as D (6 bases). This CDR3 contains 13 residues. Trimming pared 1 base from V and 5 bases from J, leaving 9 bases between. From germline, CDR1 is SGHDT and CDR2 YYEEEE. DNA for the CDR3: TGTGCCAGCAGCTTGATAGGGGGGACTGAAGCTTTCTTT. Encoded protein: CASSLIGGTEAFF.

The table lists this clonotype with many counts. The chain joins TRBV13 to TRBJ2-7; D unclear. CDR3 size: 12 residues. The V end was cut by 4 bases, the J end by 6 bases, with 10 bases between. Per the germline V gene, CDR1 is PRHDT and CDR2 is FYEKMQ (reference sequence). The CDR3 reads CASSSLLREQYF. CDR3 nucleotides: TGTGCCAGCAGCTCACTCCTCCGCGAGCAGTACTTC.

At least ten counts were recorded for this clonotype. This chain joins TRBV29-1 and TRBJ1-1; no clear D gene. The CDR3 has 13 residues. Trimming pared 8 bases from V and 0 bases from J, leaving 13 bases between. Germline assignment: CDR1 SQVTM and CDR2 ANQGSEA. The CDR3 is CSIKGNLNTEAFF. CDR3 in DNA: TGCAGCATTAAGGGAAACTTGAACACTGAAGCTTTCTTT.

This clonotype was recorded many times. The chain's CDR3 is CASRGQVYQETQYF. The CDR3 nucleotides are TGCGCCAGCAGGGGACAGGTGTACCAAGAGACCCAGTACTTC. The V gene is TRBV5-1, the J gene TRBJ2-5; TRBD1 agrees at 8 bases. V gave up 5 bases and J gave up 0 bases; unmatched junction bases: 3. Germline assignment: CDR1 SGHRS and CDR2 YFSETQ. This CDR3 has 14 residues.

In its sample, this clonotype was seen many times. This could be a read error, since a much larger clone is one nucleotide away. The chain links TRBV27 to TRBJ2-1; D is unresolved. Trimming removed 5 bases from V and 5 bases from J, with 16 bases in between. This CDR3 has 15 amino acids. Germline CDR1 MNHEY, CDR2 SMNVEV (reference sequence). For the CDR3, the DNA is TGTGCCAGCAGTCCTGGGCAGAGTTTCCACAATGAGCAGTTCTTC. The encoded protein is CASSPGQSFHNEQFF.

The chain joins TRBV3-1 to TRBJ2-5, with 13 nucleotides matching TRBD2. Germline loops: CDR1 LGHDT, CDR2 YNNKEL (reference sequence). With V trimmed by 0 bases and J by 4 bases, 14 bases remained unmatched. The CDR3 is 20 amino acids. This chain's CDR3 is CASSQDLGLAGDTPGETQYF. CDR3 nucleotides: TGTGCCAGCAGCCAAGATCTAGGACTAGCGGGAGACACGCCTGGAGAGACCCAGTACTTC.